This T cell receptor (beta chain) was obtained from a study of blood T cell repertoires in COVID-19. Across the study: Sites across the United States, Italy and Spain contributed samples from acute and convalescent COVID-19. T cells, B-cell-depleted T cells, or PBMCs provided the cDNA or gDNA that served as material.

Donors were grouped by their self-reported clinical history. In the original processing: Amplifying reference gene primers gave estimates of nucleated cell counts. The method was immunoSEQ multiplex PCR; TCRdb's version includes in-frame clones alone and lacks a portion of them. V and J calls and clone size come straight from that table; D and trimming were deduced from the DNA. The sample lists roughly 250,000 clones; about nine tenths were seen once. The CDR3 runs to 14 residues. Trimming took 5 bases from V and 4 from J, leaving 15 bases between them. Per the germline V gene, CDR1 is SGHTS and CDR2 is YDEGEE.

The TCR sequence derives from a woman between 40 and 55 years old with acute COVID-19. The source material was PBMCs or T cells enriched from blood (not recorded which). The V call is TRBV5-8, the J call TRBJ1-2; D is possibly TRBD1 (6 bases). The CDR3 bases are TGTGCCAGCAGTAGGTTTGGGGGCACCTATGGCTACACCTTC. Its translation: CASSRFGGTYGYTF.